The present T cell receptor (beta chain) was sequenced within a study of cytomegalovirus exposure and HLA in healthy donors. The overall study: Assignment to the Caucasian-associated ancestry cluster applied to over 70% of the roughly 400 genotyped donors. Findings and limits, study-wide: Earlier results showed most TCR beta V segments being productive about 87% or about 30% of the time.

This clone was observed a handful of times. Its cognate antigen is unknown. Per the germline V gene, CDR1 is SEHNR and CDR2 is FQNEAQ (reference sequence). V lost 6 bases to trimming and J lost 1 base; unmatched junction nucleotides: 2. The CDR3 consists of 14 residues. Primers included in the PCR were 60 Vbeta and 13 Jbeta primers. Measured with immunoSEQ multiplex PCR; TCRdb has only the in-frame clones, and not every one. The sample shows around 140,000 clones, around 78% of them seen only once. This sequence originates from a female donor in good health and CMV-seropositive. The rearrangement joins TRBV7-9 to TRBJ2-3, with TRBD2 identical over 9 bases. The material sequenced was PBMCs. The CDR3: CASSSSGGTDTQYF. DNA of the CDR3: TGTGCCAGCAGTTCTAGCGGGGGCACAGATACGCAGTATTTT.